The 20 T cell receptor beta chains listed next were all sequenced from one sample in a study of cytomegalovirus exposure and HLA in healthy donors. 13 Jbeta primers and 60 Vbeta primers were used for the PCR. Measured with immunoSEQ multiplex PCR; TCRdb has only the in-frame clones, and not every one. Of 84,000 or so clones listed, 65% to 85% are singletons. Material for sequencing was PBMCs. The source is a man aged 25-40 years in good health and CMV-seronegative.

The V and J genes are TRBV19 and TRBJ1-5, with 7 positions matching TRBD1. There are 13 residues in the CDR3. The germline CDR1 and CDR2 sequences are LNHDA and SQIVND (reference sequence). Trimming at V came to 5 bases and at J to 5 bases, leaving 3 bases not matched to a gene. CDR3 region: CASSSQGDQPQHF. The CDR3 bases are TGTGCCAGTAGTTCCCAGGGGGATCAGCCCCAGCATTTT.

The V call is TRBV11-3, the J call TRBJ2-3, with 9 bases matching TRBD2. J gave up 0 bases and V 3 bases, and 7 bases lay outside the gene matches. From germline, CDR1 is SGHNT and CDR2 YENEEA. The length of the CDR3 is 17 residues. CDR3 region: CASSFLAGGSSTDTQYF. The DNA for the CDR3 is TGTGCCAGCAGCTTCCTGGCGGGGGGGTCTAGCACAGATACGCAGTATTTT. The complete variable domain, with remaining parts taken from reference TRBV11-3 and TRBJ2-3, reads EAGVVQSPRYKIIEKKQPVAFWCNPISGHNTLYWYLQNLGQGPELLIRYENEEAVDDSQLPKDRFSAERLKGVDSTLKIQPAELGDSAVYLCASSFLAGGSSTDTQYFGPGTRLTVL.

CDR3 amino acids: CASSLQGSTANYGYTF. The CDR3 coding sequence is TGTGCCAGCAGCCTCCAAGGATCTACAGCTAACTATGGCTACACCTTC. The chain has TRBV9 and TRBJ1-2; no firm D call. Trimming stripped 4 bases from V and 0 bases from J, with 16 bases between. The CDR3 extends over 16 amino acids. Per germline, CDR1 SGDLS and CDR2 YYNGEE.

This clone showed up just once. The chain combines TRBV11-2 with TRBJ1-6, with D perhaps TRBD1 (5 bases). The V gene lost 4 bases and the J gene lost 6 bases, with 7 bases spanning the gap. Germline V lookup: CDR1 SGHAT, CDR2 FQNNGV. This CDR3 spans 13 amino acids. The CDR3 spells CASSSQGNSPLHF. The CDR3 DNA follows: TGTGCCAGCAGCTCCCAGGGTAATTCACCCCTCCACTTT.

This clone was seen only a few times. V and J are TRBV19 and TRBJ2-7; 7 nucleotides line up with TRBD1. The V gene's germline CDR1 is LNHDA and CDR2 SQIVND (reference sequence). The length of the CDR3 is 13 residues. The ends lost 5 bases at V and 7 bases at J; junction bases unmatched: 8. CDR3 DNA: TGTGCCAGTAGTCTTGGACAGGCCGATGAGCAGTACTTC. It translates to CASSLGQADEQYF.

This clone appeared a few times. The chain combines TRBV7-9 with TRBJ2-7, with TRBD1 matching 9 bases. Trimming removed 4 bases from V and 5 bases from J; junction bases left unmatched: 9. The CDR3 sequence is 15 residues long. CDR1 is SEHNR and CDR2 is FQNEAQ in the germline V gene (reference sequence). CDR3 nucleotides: TGTGCCAGCAGCTCCCGTCGGGACAGGGTGGACGAGCAGTACTTC. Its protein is CASSSRRDRVDEQYF. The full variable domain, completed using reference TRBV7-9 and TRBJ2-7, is DTGVSQNPRHKITKRGQNVTFRCDPISEHNRLYWYRQTLGQGPEFLTYFQNEAQLEKSRLLSDRFSAERPKGSFSTLEIQRTEQGDSAMYLCASSSRRDRVDEQYFGPGTRLTVT.

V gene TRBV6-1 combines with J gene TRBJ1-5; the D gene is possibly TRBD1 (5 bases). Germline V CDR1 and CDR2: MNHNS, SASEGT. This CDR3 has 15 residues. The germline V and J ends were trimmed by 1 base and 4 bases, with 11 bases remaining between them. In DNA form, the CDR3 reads TGTGCCAGCAGTGAAGATCAGGGAATTAATCAGCCCCAGCATTTT. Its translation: CASSEDQGINQPQHF.

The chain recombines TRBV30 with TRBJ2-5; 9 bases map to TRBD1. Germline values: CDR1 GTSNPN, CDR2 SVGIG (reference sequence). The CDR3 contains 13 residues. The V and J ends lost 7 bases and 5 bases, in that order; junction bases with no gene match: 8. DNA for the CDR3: TGTGCCTCGGGACAGGGTGTACGGGAGACCCAGTACTTC. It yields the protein CASGQGVRETQYF.

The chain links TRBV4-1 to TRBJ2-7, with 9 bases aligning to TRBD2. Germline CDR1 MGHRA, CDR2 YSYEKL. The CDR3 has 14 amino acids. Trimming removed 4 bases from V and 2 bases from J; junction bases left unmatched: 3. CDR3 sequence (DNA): TGCGCCAGCAGCCGTTCTAGCGGGGCCTACGAGCAGTACTTC. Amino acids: CASSRSSGAYEQYF.

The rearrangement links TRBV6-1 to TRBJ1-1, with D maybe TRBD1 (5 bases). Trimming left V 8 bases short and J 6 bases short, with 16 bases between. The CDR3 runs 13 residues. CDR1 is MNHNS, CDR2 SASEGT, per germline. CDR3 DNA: TGTGCCAGCCGCAGCGGGGGGGTCTCTGAAGCTTTCTTT. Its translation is CASRSGGVSEAFF.

CDR3 sequence: CASSPGGGPGELFF. Written as DNA, the CDR3 is TGTGCCAGCAGCCCGGGGGGCGGTCCCGGGGAGCTGTTTTTT. The chain couples TRBV5-4 to TRBJ2-2, with D perhaps TRBD2 (7 bases). The germline CDR1 and CDR2 sequences are SGHNT and YYREEE (reference sequence). This CDR3 has 14 residues. Trimming took off 4 bases at V and 6 bases at J, with 13 bases between the two ends. Supplemented by reference TRBV5-4 and TRBJ2-2, the full variable domain reads ETGVTQSPTHLIKTRGQQVTLRCSSQSGHNTVSWYQQALGQGPQFIFQYYREEENGRGNFPPRFSGLQFPNYSSELNVNALELDDSALYLCASSPGGGPGELFFGEGSRLTVL.

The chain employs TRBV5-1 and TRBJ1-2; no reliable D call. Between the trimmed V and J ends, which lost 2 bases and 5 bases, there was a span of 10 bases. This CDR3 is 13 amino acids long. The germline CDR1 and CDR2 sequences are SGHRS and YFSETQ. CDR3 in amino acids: CASSFDGEYGYTF. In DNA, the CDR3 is TGCGCCAGCAGCTTTGACGGAGAATATGGCTACACCTTC.

The chain's CDR3 is CSAFDRVGEKLFF. CDR3 coding DNA: TGCAGCGCCTTTGACAGGGTGGGTGAAAAACTGTTTTTT. The chain uses TRBV29-1 and TRBJ1-4; 7 bases match TRBD1. V lost 7 bases, J lost 7 bases, and 9 bases stayed unmatched. The CDR3 is 13 residues long. Germline loops: CDR1 SQVTM, CDR2 ANQGSEA. Using reference TRBV29-1 and TRBJ1-4 for the parts outside the CDR3, the full variable domain is SAVISQKPSRDICQRGTSLTIQCQVDSQVTMMFWYRQQPGQSLTLIATANQGSEATYESGFVIDKFPISRPNLTFSTLTVSNMSPEDSSIYLCSAFDRVGEKLFFGSGTQLSVL.

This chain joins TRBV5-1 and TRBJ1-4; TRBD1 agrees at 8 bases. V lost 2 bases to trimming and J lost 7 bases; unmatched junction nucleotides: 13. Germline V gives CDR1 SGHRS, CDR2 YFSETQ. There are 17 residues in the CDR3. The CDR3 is CASSFGTGAQLGEKLFF. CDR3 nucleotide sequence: TGCGCCAGCAGCTTCGGGACAGGTGCCCAGCTAGGTGAAAAACTGTTTTTT. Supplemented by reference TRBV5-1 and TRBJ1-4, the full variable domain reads KAGVTQTPRYLIKTRGQQVTLSCSPISGHRSVSWYQQTPGQGLQFLFEYFSETQRNKGNFPGRFSGRQFSNSRSEMNVSTLELGDSALYLCASSFGTGAQLGEKLFFGSGTQLSVL.

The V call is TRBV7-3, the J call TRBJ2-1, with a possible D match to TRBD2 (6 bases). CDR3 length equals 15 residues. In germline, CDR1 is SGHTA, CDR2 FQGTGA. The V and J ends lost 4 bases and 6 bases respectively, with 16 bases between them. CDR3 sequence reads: CASSSGGTATNEQFF. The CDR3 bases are TGTGCCAGCAGCTCCGGCGGGACGGCGACCAATGAGCAGTTCTTC.

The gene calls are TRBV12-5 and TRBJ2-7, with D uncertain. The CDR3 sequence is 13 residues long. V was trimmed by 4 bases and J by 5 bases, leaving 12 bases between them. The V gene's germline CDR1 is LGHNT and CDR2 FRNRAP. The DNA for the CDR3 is TGTGCTAGTGGTTATTCCTCGGTGAACGAGCAGTACTTC. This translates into CASGYSSVNEQYF.

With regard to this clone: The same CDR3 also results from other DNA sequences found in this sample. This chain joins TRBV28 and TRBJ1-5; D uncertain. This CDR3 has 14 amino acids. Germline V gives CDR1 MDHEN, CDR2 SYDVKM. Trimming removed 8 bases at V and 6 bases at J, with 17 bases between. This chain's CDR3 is CASVNGRQRQPQHF. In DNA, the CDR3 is TGTGCCAGCGTCAACGGCCGGCAGCGTCAGCCCCAGCATTTT.

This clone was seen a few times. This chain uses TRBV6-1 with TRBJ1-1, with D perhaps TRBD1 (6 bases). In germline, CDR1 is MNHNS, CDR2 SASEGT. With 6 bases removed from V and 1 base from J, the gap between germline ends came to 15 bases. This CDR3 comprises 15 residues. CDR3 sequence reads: CASSRNRAGNTEAFF. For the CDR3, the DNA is TGTGCCAGCAGCAGAAACAGGGCGGGGAACACTGAAGCTTTCTTT.

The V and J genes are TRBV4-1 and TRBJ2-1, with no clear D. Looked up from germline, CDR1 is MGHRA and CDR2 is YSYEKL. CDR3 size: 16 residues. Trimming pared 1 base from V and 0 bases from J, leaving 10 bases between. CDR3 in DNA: TGCGCCAGCAGCCAAGTTGCGGAGCACTCCTACAATGAGCAGTTCTTC. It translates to CASSQVAEHSYNEQFF.

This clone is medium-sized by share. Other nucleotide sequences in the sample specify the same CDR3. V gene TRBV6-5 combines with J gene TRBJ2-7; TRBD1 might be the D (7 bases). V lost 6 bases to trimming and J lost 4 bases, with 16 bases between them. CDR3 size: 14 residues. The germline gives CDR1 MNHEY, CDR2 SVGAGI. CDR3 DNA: TGTGCCAGCAGCCCCGGGACAGCGGGTTACGAGCAGTACTTC. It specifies CASSPGTAGYEQYF.